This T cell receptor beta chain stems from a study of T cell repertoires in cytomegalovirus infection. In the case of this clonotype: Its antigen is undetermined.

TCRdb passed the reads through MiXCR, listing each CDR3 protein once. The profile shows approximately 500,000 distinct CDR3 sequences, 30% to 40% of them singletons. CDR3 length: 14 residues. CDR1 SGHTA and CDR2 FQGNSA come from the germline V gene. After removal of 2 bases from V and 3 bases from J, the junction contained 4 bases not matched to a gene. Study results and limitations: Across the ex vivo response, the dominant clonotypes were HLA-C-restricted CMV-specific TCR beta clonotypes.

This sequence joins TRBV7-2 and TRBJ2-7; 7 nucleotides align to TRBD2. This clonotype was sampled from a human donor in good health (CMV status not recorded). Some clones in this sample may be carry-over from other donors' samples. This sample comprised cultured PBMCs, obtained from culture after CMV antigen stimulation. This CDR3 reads CASSLTSDHYEQYF. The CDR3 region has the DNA TGTGCCAGCAGCTTAACTAGCGACCACTACGAGCAGTACTTC.